The 3 T cell receptor beta chains listed next were all sequenced from one sample in a study of blood T cell repertoires in COVID-19 (dated by TCRdb to the early 2020s). Preparation of the library involved the immunoSEQ multiplex PCR assay. Not all clones reach the TCRdb copy of this immuneACCESS table, which keeps in-frame sequences only. Checked studies attribute under half of the gap to unresolved V genes and leave the rest unexplained. A total of some 50,000 clones appear in this sample, nearly 85% of them only once. The top ten constitute roughly 8.2% of the sample. Material for sequencing was peripheral blood. These receptors were obtained from a man aged 80 or over in a cohort sampled during active COVID-19.

The chain couples TRBV27 to TRBJ1-6; no clear D. V dropped 5 bases and J dropped 9 bases, with 17 bases sitting between them. CDR3 length: 15 residues. CDR1 and CDR2 from the germline V gene are MNHEY and SMNVEV (reference sequence). The CDR3 loop is CASSRPRGWGSPLHF. CDR3 coding DNA: TGTGCCAGCAGTCGCCCCCGGGGTTGGGGTTCACCCCTCCACTTT.

The table lists this clone with a few counts. The CDR3 DNA sequence: TGCGCCAGCAGCTTGGGTACAGGGGGCTATGGCTACACCTTC. Protein: CASSLGTGGYGYTF. The V gene is TRBV5-1, the J gene TRBJ1-2; 8 bases agree with TRBD1. V lost 0 bases to trimming and J lost 4 bases; unmatched junction nucleotides: 2. The CDR3 consists of 14 residues. Germline loops: CDR1 SGHRS, CDR2 YFSETQ.

The chain couples TRBV7-8 to TRBJ2-7; no clear D gene. Germline lookup yields CDR1 SGHVS and CDR2 FQNEAQ. V lost 1 base to trimming and J lost 3 bases, with 7 bases between them. There are 13 residues in the CDR3. CDR3 coding DNA: TGTGCCAGCAGCTTAGGTAGAGTCTACGAGCAGTACTTC. As protein: CASSLGRVYEQYF.